Below, 31 T cell receptor beta chains from the same sample are listed, as sequenced in a study of glioma-infiltrating T cells after dendritic cell vaccination. Time point noted: after dendritic cell vaccination, including at tumor progression/relapse. Data came from immunoSEQ multiplex PCR; TCRdb stores just in-frame clones and leaves some out. Seen here are 50,000 to 60,000 clones, around 85% observed once, and the top ten hold approximately 14%. This sample comprised blood, obtained after dendritic cell vaccination. The source of these receptors is a human donor with glioblastoma.

This clone has more than one count but fewer than ten. V and J are TRBV5-1 and TRBJ1-1; 9 bases fit TRBD1. The CDR3 spans 13 residues. After removal of 4 bases from V and 6 bases from J, the junction contained 4 bases not matched to a gene. Germline CDR1 SGHRS, CDR2 YFSETQ. DNA of the CDR3: TGCGCCAGCAGCAGGACAGGGGCGGCTGAAGCTTTCTTT. It codes for CASSRTGAAEAFF. Together with reference TRBV5-1 and TRBJ1-1, the CDR3 gives the full variable domain: KAGVTQTPRYLIKTRGQQVTLSCSPISGHRSVSWYQQTPGQGLQFLFEYFSETQRNKGNFPGRFSGRQFSNSRSEMNVSTLELGDSALYLCASSRTGAAEAFFGQGTRLTVV.

The V gene is TRBV19, the J gene TRBJ1-1; no clear D gene. There are 14 residues in the CDR3. V dropped 4 bases and J dropped 7 bases, with 16 bases sitting between them. The germline V gene encodes CDR1 LNHDA and CDR2 SQIVND (reference sequence). The CDR3: CASSTPARLYEAFF. CDR3 nucleotide sequence: TGTGCCAGTAGTACTCCAGCCAGGCTCTATGAAGCTTTCTTT.

This rearrangement joins TRBV6-5 to TRBJ1-4; perhaps TRBD1 as D (6 bases). Germline-derived CDR1 and CDR2 are MNHEY and SVGAGI. The V end was cut by 6 bases, the J end by 7 bases, with 15 bases between. This CDR3 comprises 14 residues. The CDR3 sequence is CASSPGQFFEKLFF. The CDR3, as DNA: TGTGCCAGCAGCCCCGGACAGTTTTTTGAAAAACTGTTTTTT.

The rearrangement links TRBV7-2 to TRBJ2-4; D not certain. Germline V gene data show CDR1 as SGHTA and CDR2 as FQGNSA. This CDR3 region has 15 residues. With 2 bases removed from V and 1 base from J, the gap between germline ends came to 9 bases. The CDR3 protein is CASSLLRNAKNIQYF. CDR3 bases: TGTGCCAGCAGCTTACTAAGAAACGCCAAAAACATTCAGTACTTC.

The chain joins TRBV25-1 to TRBJ2-7, with 9 bases identical to TRBD1. In germline, CDR1 is MGHDK, CDR2 SYGVNS. With 8 bases clipped from V and 6 bases from J, the junction kept 8 bases outside the gene matches. The CDR3 spans 13 residues. CDR3 sequence: CASRSTGGVEQYF. In nucleotides, the CDR3 is TGTGCCAGCCGATCAACAGGGGGCGTCGAGCAGTACTTC.

The J gene is TRBJ1-1, the V gene TRBV5-1, with 8 bases lining up with TRBD1. This CDR3 is 13 amino acids long. V lost 2 bases to trimming and J lost 11 bases; unmatched junction nucleotides: 8. Germline CDR1 SGHRS, CDR2 YFSETQ. In DNA, the CDR3 is TGCGCCAGCAGCTTAGAGTCTTCAGGGGGCGCTTTCTTT. It translates to CASSLESSGGAFF.

This chain joins TRBV5-1 and TRBJ1-1, with 7 bases lining up with TRBD1. CDR1 and CDR2 from the germline V gene are SGHRS and YFSETQ. After removal of 0 bases from V and 7 bases from J, the junction contained 6 bases not matched to a gene. This CDR3 is built from 14 residues. The CDR3: CASSLGPGTDEAFF. The CDR3 nucleotides read TGCGCCAGCAGCTTGGGCCCCGGGACAGATGAAGCTTTCTTT.

The chain employs TRBV19 and TRBJ1-3; TRBD1 aligns across 9 bases. The CDR3 is 14 residues long. Germline-derived CDR1 and CDR2 are LNHDA and SQIVND (reference sequence). The trim removed 11 bases at V and 2 bases at J, leaving 7 bases unmatched. CDR3 loop: CAGAGTGPGNTIYF. As DNA, the CDR3 is TGTGCCGGTGCCGGGACAGGGCCTGGAAACACCATATATTTT.

V usage is TRBV30 and J usage is TRBJ1-2, with D uncertain. Germline values: CDR1 GTSNPN, CDR2 SVGIG (reference sequence). Deletions cut 0 bases from V and 8 bases from J, with 19 bases between. This CDR3 contains 15 residues. As DNA, the CDR3 is TGTGCCTGGAGTGTATATCGGCAGTCTCCCGGGGGCTACACCTTC. Translating it yields CAWSVYRQSPGGYTF.

The chain has TRBV7-3 and TRBJ2-3; 12 positions agree with TRBD2. The CDR3 extends over 17 amino acids. Trimming took 5 bases from V and 5 from J; bases not matched to a gene: 11. CDR1 SGHTA and CDR2 FQGTGA come from the germline V gene. CDR3 sequence reads: CASSLGGLAGGGDTQYF. CDR3 nucleotide sequence: TGTGCCAGCAGCCTAGGGGGACTAGCGGGTGGGGGAGATACGCAGTATTTT.

This sequence joins TRBV5-6 and TRBJ2-7; 10 bases align to TRBD1. The CDR3 length is 15 residues. Germline CDR1 reads SGHDT; CDR2 reads YYEEEE. Trimming cost V 5 bases and J 1 base; bases outside gene matches: 6. The CDR3 coding sequence is TGTGCCAGCAGTCCCGGGACAGGGGTTTCCTACGAGCAGTACTTC. This translates into CASSPGTGVSYEQYF. Full variable domain (missing parts from reference TRBV5-6 and TRBJ2-7): DAGVTQSPTHLIKTRGQQVTLRCSPKSGHDTVSWYQQALGQGPQFIFQYYEEEERQRGNFPDRFSGHQFPNYSSELNVNALLLGDSALYLCASSPGTGVSYEQYFGPGTRLTVT.

This clone was seen a handful of times. The DNA for the CDR3 is TGTGCCAGTAGTATAGGAGGGACAGGGGCCGGGGAGCTGTTTTTT. Its protein product is CASSIGGTGAGELFF. The chain couples TRBV19 to TRBJ2-2, with TRBD1 matching 10 bases. Germline V gives CDR1 LNHDA, CDR2 SQIVND (reference sequence). Unmatched junction bases numbered 2, after V lost 1 base and J lost 6 bases. This CDR3 is 15 amino acids long.

The chain uses TRBV29-1 and TRBJ1-2, with 8 bases matching TRBD1. Germline lookup yields CDR1 SQVTM and CDR2 ANQGSEA. CDR3 length equals 14 residues. V lost 4 bases to trimming and J lost 1 base; unmatched junction nucleotides: 5. CDR3 nucleotides: TGCAGCGTTGCAGGGGGCTTGGGTAACTATGGCTACACCTTC. Residues: CSVAGGLGNYGYTF.

This clone has just a few counts. The chain combines TRBV19 with TRBJ1-3; 8 positions agree with TRBD1. The germline gives CDR1 LNHDA, CDR2 SQIVND (reference sequence). CDR3 length equals 15 residues. Trimming cost V 3 bases and J 9 bases; bases outside gene matches: 10. For the CDR3, the DNA is TGTGCCAGTAGTATTCAAGGACAGGGCGAAGGCACCATATATTTT. It codes for CASSIQGQGEGTIYF.

The J gene is TRBJ1-5, the V gene TRBV16, with D hard to call. CDR3 length: 15 residues. The V end was cut by 0 bases, the J end by 0 bases, with 6 bases between. CDR1 is KGHSY and CDR2 is FQNENV in the germline V gene. The DNA for the CDR3 is TGTGCCAGCAGCCAATCGGCGGTTAGCAATCAGCCCCAGCATTTT. This sequence encodes CASSQSAVSNQPQHF.

Here the CDR3 DNA reads TGTGCCAGCAGTGAAGTGGGCCAGACATCCTATGGCTACACCTTC. It encodes CASSEVGQTSYGYTF. J is TRBJ1-2 and V is TRBV25-1; no firm D call. Per the germline V gene, CDR1 is MGHDK and CDR2 is SYGVNS. The CDR3 loop spans 15 amino acids. V shed 2 bases and J shed 4 bases, with 14 bases lying between them.

The gene calls are TRBV7-3 and TRBJ1-1, with 9 positions matching TRBD1. The germline V gene encodes CDR1 SGHTA and CDR2 FQGTGA. CDR3 length: 14 residues. Unmatched junction bases numbered 4, after V lost 5 bases and J lost 3 bases. The CDR3 here is CASSKQGADTEAFF. CDR3 sequence (DNA): TGTGCCAGCAGCAAACAGGGGGCCGACACTGAAGCTTTCTTT.

The chain combines TRBV11-2 with TRBJ1-2; 7 positions match TRBD1. The CDR3 sequence is 16 residues long. CDR1 and CDR2 from the germline V gene are SGHAT and FQNNGV. V trimming: 5 bases; J trimming: 2 bases; junction bases outside the gene matches: 11. The CDR3 DNA reads as TGTGCCAGCAGCGTCTGGACAGGTGGGGGGAACTATGGCTACACCTTC. Translated, it gives CASSVWTGGGNYGYTF.

The chain combines TRBV29-1 with TRBJ1-1, with a tentative D call TRBD1 (5 bases). CDR1 SQVTM and CDR2 ANQGSEA come from the germline V gene. V shed 7 bases and J shed 5 bases, with 14 bases lying between them. This CDR3 has 12 amino acids. DNA for the CDR3: TGCAGCGGAGACAGATTCCAAACTGAAGCTTTCTTT. Residues: CSGDRFQTEAFF.

The rearrangement joins TRBV4-1 to TRBJ2-2; TRBD2 might be the D (6 bases). V lost 3 bases and J 4 bases, leaving 12 bases between the germline ends. The CDR3 extends over 15 amino acids. Germline V gene lookup returns CDR1 MGHRA and CDR2 YSYEKL. The CDR3, as DNA: TGCGCCAGCAGCCAGGTAGCGGTAACCACCGGGGAGCTGTTTTTT. It codes for CASSQVAVTTGELFF.

The chain combines TRBV6-1 with TRBJ2-5; tentative D call: TRBD2 (7 bases). Trimming took off 3 bases at V and 4 bases at J, with 24 bases between the two ends. Germline V gene sequence: CDR1 MNHNS, CDR2 SASEGT. This CDR3 has 18 residues. The CDR3 sequence: CASSDPGFGGPSLETQYF. As DNA, the CDR3 is TGTGCCAGCAGTGACCCGGGTTTCGGGGGGCCTTCTCTAGAGACCCAGTACTTC.

The genes are TRBV7-2 and TRBJ1-4; D remains ambiguous. Germline values: CDR1 SGHTA, CDR2 FQGNSA. The CDR3 has 16 amino acids. V gave up 0 bases and J gave up 0 bases, with 8 bases separating them. This CDR3 is CASSLAPHTTNEKLFF. The CDR3 nucleotides are TGTGCCAGCAGCTTAGCTCCACATACAACTAATGAAAAACTGTTTTTT. The variable domain in full, with the rest retrieved from reference TRBV7-2 and TRBJ1-4, is GAGVSQSPSNKVTEKGKDVELRCDPISGHTALYWYRQSLGQGLEFLIYFQGNSAPDKSGLPSDRFSAERTGGSVSTLTIQRTQQEDSAVYLCASSLAPHTTNEKLFFGSGTQLSVL.

This chain links TRBV6-5 with TRBJ1-6, with D unresolved. The V gene's germline CDR1 is MNHEY and CDR2 SVGAGI. Trimming removed 2 bases at V and 10 bases at J, with 9 bases between. CDR3 length: 13 amino acids. In nucleotides, the CDR3 is TGTGCCAGCAGTTACGGAGTAGAATCACCCCTCCACTTT. This sequence encodes CASSYGVESPLHF.

This clone was seen only a few times. The rearrangement joins TRBV29-1 to TRBJ2-3; 13 positions match TRBD2. Germline CDR1 is SQVTM and CDR2 is ANQGSEA. The CDR3 runs 17 residues. Trimming at V came to 7 bases and at J to 0 bases, leaving 10 bases not matched to a gene. Written as DNA, the CDR3 is TGCAGCGGGGGGGGACTAGCGGGGTTTTCTAGCACAGATACGCAGTATTTT. It encodes CSGGGLAGFSSTDTQYF.

This clone was recorded once. This chain connects TRBV5-4 to TRBJ2-1, with D possibly matching TRBD1 (6 bases). The length of the CDR3 is 14 residues. The V end lost 4 bases, the J end lost 6 bases, and 14 bases lay between the germline ends. Germline lookup yields CDR1 SGHNT and CDR2 YYREEE (reference sequence). CDR3 region: CASSPGHGSNEQFF. The CDR3 coding sequence is TGTGCCAGCAGCCCGGGACACGGAAGCAATGAGCAGTTCTTC. The full variable domain, completed using reference TRBV5-4 and TRBJ2-1, is ETGVTQSPTHLIKTRGQQVTLRCSSQSGHNTVSWYQQALGQGPQFIFQYYREEENGRGNFPPRFSGLQFPNYSSELNVNALELDDSALYLCASSPGHGSNEQFFGPGTRLTVL.

The chain has TRBV19 and TRBJ1-2; 9 nucleotides line up with TRBD1. After removal of 7 bases from V and 2 bases from J, the junction contained 5 bases not matched to a gene. Germline V gives CDR1 LNHDA, CDR2 SQIVND (reference sequence). This CDR3 contains 14 residues. The CDR3 DNA sequence: TGTGCCAGTATTCCGGGACAGGGAAACTATGGCTACACCTTC. Amino acids: CASIPGQGNYGYTF.

The chain employs TRBV2 and TRBJ2-5; D may be TRBD2 (5 bases). In germline, CDR1 is SNHLY, CDR2 FYNNEI. V was shortened by 8 bases and J by 4 bases, with 11 bases between the two germline ends. This CDR3 has 12 amino acids. This chain's CDR3 is CASLGGGETQYF. The CDR3 nucleotides read TGTGCCAGCCTTGGCGGAGGAGAGACCCAGTACTTC.

The sample holds a few counts of this clone. This rearrangement joins TRBV2 to TRBJ1-4; maybe TRBD1 (5 bases). V lost 3 bases and J 7 bases, leaving 12 bases between the germline ends. The CDR3 is made up of 14 amino acids. Germline CDR1 is SNHLY and CDR2 is FYNNEI. The DNA of the CDR3 is TGTGCCAGCAGTGATCAACGGGGGGGTGAAAAACTGTTTTTT. This sequence encodes CASSDQRGGEKLFF.

This chain links TRBV10-2 with TRBJ2-5; 12 nucleotides agree with TRBD2. The germline CDR1 and CDR2 sequences are WSHSY and SAAADI. The J segment lost 2 bases and the V segment lost 5 bases, leaving 6 bases of the junction unmatched. The CDR3 loop spans 16 amino acids. The CDR3 loop is CASSRTSGEIQETQYF. CDR3 DNA sequence: TGCGCCAGCAGTCGGACTAGCGGGGAGATTCAAGAGACCCAGTACTTC.

A note on this clone: Other DNA sequences from this sample encode an identical CDR3 as well. V and J are TRBV5-1 and TRBJ2-7; TRBD2 matches 12 bases. CDR3 length: 18 residues. Losses at the gene ends were 4 bases for V and 0 bases for J; bases not matched to a gene: 11. Germline loops: CDR1 SGHRS, CDR2 YFSETQ. Here the CDR3 reads CASSPRTSGGPSSYEQYF. In nucleotides, the CDR3 is TGCGCCAGCAGCCCGAGAACTAGCGGGGGGCCGAGCTCCTACGAGCAGTACTTC. The full variable domain, completed using reference TRBV5-1 and TRBJ2-7, is KAGVTQTPRYLIKTRGQQVTLSCSPISGHRSVSWYQQTPGQGLQFLFEYFSETQRNKGNFPGRFSGRQFSNSRSEMNVSTLELGDSALYLCASSPRTSGGPSSYEQYFGPGTRLTVT.

This clone came up once. The CDR3, as DNA: TGTGCCAGCAGTGAGATACATGAGACTCTTTACGAGCAGTACTTC. It is translated as CASSEIHETLYEQYF. The rearrangement links TRBV25-1 to TRBJ2-7; the D is unclear. This CDR3 has 15 residues. Trimming took 3 bases from V and 4 from J, leaving 16 bases between them. Germline V gene sequence: CDR1 MGHDK, CDR2 SYGVNS.